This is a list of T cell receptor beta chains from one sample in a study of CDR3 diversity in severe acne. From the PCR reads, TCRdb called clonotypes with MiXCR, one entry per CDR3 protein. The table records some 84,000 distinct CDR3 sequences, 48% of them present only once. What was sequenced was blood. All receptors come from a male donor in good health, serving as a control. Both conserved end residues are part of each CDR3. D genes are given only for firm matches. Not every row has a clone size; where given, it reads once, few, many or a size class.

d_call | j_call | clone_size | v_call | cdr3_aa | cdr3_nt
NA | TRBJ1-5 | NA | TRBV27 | CASSKDSQYSNQPQHF | TGTGCCAGCAGTAAGGACAGCCAATATAGCAATCAGCCCCAGCATTTT
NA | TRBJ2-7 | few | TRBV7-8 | CASSTRDTNLYEQYF | TGTGCCAGCAGCACCCGGGACACAAACCTTTACGAGCAGTACTTC
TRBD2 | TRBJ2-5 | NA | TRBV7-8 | CASSLVAGGPSETQYF | TGTGCCAGCAGCTTAGTGGCGGGAGGGCCCTCAGAGACCCAGTACTTC
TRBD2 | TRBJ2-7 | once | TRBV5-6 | CASSLELAPYNEQYF | TGTGCCAGCAGCTTGGAACTAGCGCCATACAATGAGCAGTACTTC
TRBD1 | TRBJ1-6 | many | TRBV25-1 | CASSSQGDDSPLHF | TGTGCCAGCAGTTCTCAGGGGGACGATTCACCCCTCCACTTT
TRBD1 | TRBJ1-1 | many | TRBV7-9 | CASTKQGPLAPEAFF | TGTGCCAGCACCAAACAGGGGCCACTCGCCCCTGAAGCTTTCTTT
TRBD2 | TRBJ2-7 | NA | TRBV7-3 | CASSLLAGLSSYEQYF | TGTGCCAGCAGCTTACTAGCGGGGCTAAGCTCCTACGAGCAGTACTTC
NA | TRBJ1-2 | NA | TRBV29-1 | CSVTGQSYGYTF | TGCAGCGTTACTGGACAGTCTTATGGCTACACCTTC
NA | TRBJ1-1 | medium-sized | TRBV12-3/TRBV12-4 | CASTSPGKNTEAFF | TGTGCCAGCACCTCGCCAGGGAAGAACACTGAAGCTTTCTTT
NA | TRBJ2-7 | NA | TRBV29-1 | CSVGAGASYEQYF | TGCAGCGTTGGGGCAGGGGCGTCCTACGAGCAGTACTTC
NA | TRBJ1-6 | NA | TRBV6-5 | CASGAILNSPLHF | TGTGCCTCTGGGGCAATCTTGAATTCACCCCTCCACTTT
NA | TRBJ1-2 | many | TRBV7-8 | CASSPSWGNGYTF | TGTGCCAGCAGCCCTTCCTGGGGGAACGGCTACACCTTC
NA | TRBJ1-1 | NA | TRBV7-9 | CASSRPFQGLRGNTEAFF | TGTGCCAGCAGCCGACCCTTCCAGGGGTTAAGGGGGAACACTGAAGCTTTCTTT
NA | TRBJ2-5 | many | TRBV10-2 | CASNRDLQETQYF | TGCGCCAGCAACCGGGACCTACAAGAGACCCAGTACTTC
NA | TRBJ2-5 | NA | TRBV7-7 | CASSLSGPDTQYF | TGTGCTAGCAGCTTATCGGGGCCAGATACGCAGTACTTC
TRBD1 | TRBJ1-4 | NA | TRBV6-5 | CASSLYRGREKLFF | TGTGCCAGCAGTTTATACAGGGGCAGGGAAAAACTGTTTTTT
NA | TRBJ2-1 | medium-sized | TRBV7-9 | CANARDNEQFF | TGTGCCAACGCTAGGGACAATGAGCAGTTCTTC